A single sample gave rise to the 8 T cell receptor beta chains below, sequenced in a study of T cell repertoires in cytomegalovirus infection. Each CDR3 protein gets one entry after TCRdb re-called the reads with MiXCR. The repertoire holds 150,000 or so distinct CDR3 sequences, with roughly a quarter as singletons. The sequenced material came from PBMCs. The receptors come from a human donor in good health (CMV status not recorded). Some clones in this sample may be carry-over from other donors' samples.

This clonotype was seen ten or more times. The J gene is TRBJ1-4, the V gene TRBV18; 7 bases are a match to TRBD1. The V segment lost 5 bases and the J segment 7 bases; nucleotides outside the gene matches: 4. The CDR3 runs 13 residues. CDR1 is KGHSH, CDR2 LQKENI, per germline. The CDR3 spells CASSSGQAEKLFF. In nucleotides, the CDR3 is TGTGCCAGCTCATCCGGACAGGCTGAAAAACTGTTTTTT.

The chain combines TRBV12-3 or TRBV12-4 with TRBJ1-1; D remains ambiguous. This CDR3 is built from 13 residues. Trimming left V 3 bases short and J 7 bases short, with 12 bases between. This CDR3 is CASSFRTAVEAFF. The CDR3 DNA follows: TGTGCCAGCAGTTTCAGAACAGCAGTTGAAGCTTTCTTT.

This clonotype was counted a few times. The chain employs TRBV12-5 and TRBJ1-6; a weak D match, TRBD1 (5 bases). The CDR3 has 14 amino acids. Germline V gives CDR1 LGHNT, CDR2 FRNRAP. Trimming stripped 6 bases from V and 7 bases from J, with 13 bases between. CDR3 residues: CASGPGLGNSPLHF. CDR3 bases: TGTGCTAGTGGCCCAGGGCTGGGGAATTCACCCCTCCACTTT.

This chain uses TRBV7-6 with TRBJ2-6; possible D gene TRBD1, 5 bases. This CDR3 region has 12 residues. Germline V lookup: CDR1 SGHVS, CDR2 FNYEAQ. The CDR3 here is CALGDGANVLTF. The CDR3 bases are TGTGCTCTAGGGGATGGGGCCAACGTCCTGACTTTC.

In its sample, this clonotype was seen a few times. The chain is built from TRBV30 and TRBJ2-3; D possibly corresponds to TRBD2 (7 bases). In germline, CDR1 is GTSNPN, CDR2 SVGIG (reference sequence). The CDR3 covers 15 residues. V was cut by 0 bases and J by 1 base, with 11 bases left in between. The CDR3 DNA sequence: TGTGCCTGGAGTGTACTAGGGGGGGGCACAGATACGCAGTATTTT. Amino acids: CAWSVLGGGTDTQYF.

This clonotype was seen at least ten times. The chain joins TRBV7-6 to TRBJ2-2, with unresolved D. The CDR3 contains 11 residues. Trimming pared 7 bases from V and 4 bases from J, leaving 4 bases between. Germline CDR1 is SGHVS and CDR2 is FNYEAQ. Here the CDR3 reads CASTGTGELFF. CDR3 DNA sequence: TGTGCCAGCACCGGCACCGGGGAGCTGTTTTTT.

This clonotype was picked up a small number of times. The chain employs TRBV7-9 and TRBJ1-6; D not resolved. The germline CDR1 and CDR2 sequences are SEHNR and FQNEAQ (reference sequence). V was clipped by 5 bases and J by 4 bases, with 18 bases between them. The CDR3 length is 17 residues. The DNA for the CDR3 is TGTGCCAGCAGCGACGACTCGGAGACCGTTTATAATTCACCCCTCCACTTT. Its protein is CASSDDSETVYNSPLHF.

This clonotype turned up a few times. The J gene is TRBJ2-5, the V gene TRBV28, with TRBD2 matching over 12 bases. The CDR3 contains 20 residues. The germline V gene has CDR1 MDHEN and CDR2 SYDVKM. V lost 3 bases and J lost 2; bases outside the gene matches: 16. As DNA, the CDR3 is TGTGCCAGCAGTTTCCTACCGACTAGCGGGAGAGGGGGGGCACAAGAGACCCAGTACTTC. Its translation is CASSFLPTSGRGGAQETQYF.